Presented here are 14 T cell receptor beta chains from one specimen sequenced in a study of regulatory T cells in long-lasting Graves disease. Time point defined: persistent/refractory GD, antithyroid drugs over 5 years with positive TRAb. Researchers made the TCR library from RNA that was extracted from PBMCs. Researchers made TCR beta libraries by using iRepertoire HTBI primers and running Arm-PCR on CDR3 regions. Each CDR3 protein gets one entry after TCRdb re-called the multiplex PCR reads with MiXCR. The sample holds more than 350,000 distinct CDR3 sequences, under 25% seen once. The specimen was peripheral blood mononuclear cells (PBMCs), collected when the disease was refractory, from a patient treated with antithyroid drugs. The receptors here all came from a female donor with Graves disease.

This clonotype was seen at least ten times. The V and J genes are TRBV3-1 and TRBJ1-2; D is uncertain. CDR3 length: 14 residues. V shed 0 bases and J shed 4 bases, with 9 bases lying between them. Germline CDR1 reads LGHDT; CDR2 reads YNNKEL (reference sequence). The CDR3 nucleotides are TGTGCCAGCAGCCAAGATACAGCGCTCTATGGCTACACCTTC. Its translation is CASSQDTALYGYTF. The full variable domain, with the rest looked up from reference TRBV3-1 and TRBJ1-2, is DTAVSQTPKYLVTQMGNDKSIKCEQNLGHDTMYWYKQDSKKFLKIMFSYNNKELIINETVPNRFSPKSPDKAHLNLHINSLELGDSAVYFCASSQDTALYGYTFGSGTRLTVV.

This chain connects TRBV18 to TRBJ2-7, with D possibly being TRBD2 (7 bases). V shed 5 bases and J shed 5 bases, with 16 bases lying between them. The CDR3 is 14 residues long. CDR1 is KGHSH, CDR2 LQKENI, per germline. CDR3 in amino acids: CASSSIGGDDEQYF. The CDR3 DNA reads as TGTGCCAGCTCATCGATAGGGGGGGACGACGAGCAGTACTTC.

The chain is built from TRBV19 and TRBJ2-5; TRBD2 matches at 13 bases. The germline CDR1 and CDR2 sequences are LNHDA and SQIVND (reference sequence). This CDR3 comprises 18 residues. Trimming removed 7 bases from V and 1 base from J; junction bases left unmatched: 12. The CDR3 protein is CASNPTPGTSGTQETQYF. Written as DNA, the CDR3 is TGTGCCAGTAATCCTACCCCCGGGACTAGCGGGACCCAAGAGACCCAGTACTTC.

The table lists this clonotype with many counts. In DNA form, the CDR3 reads TGTGCCAGCAGTTTATTTACATTCCGAGACAGGGGGCAAGAGACCCAGTACTTC. Amino acids: CASSLFTFRDRGQETQYF. The gene calls are TRBV12-3 or TRBV12-4 and TRBJ2-5, with TRBD1 matching over 9 bases. After removal of 2 bases from V and 2 bases from J, the junction contained 12 bases not matched to a gene. CDR3 length: 18 amino acids.

This clonotype was observed a handful of times. The gene calls are TRBV20-1 and TRBJ2-7; 7 bases are a match to TRBD1. CDR3 length equals 13 residues. V trimming: 3 bases; J trimming: 2 bases; junction bases outside the gene matches: 4. The germline CDR1 and CDR2 sequences are DFQATT and SNEGSKA (reference sequence). The DNA for the CDR3 is TGCAGTGCTAGGACAGGGTACACCTACGAGCAGTACTTC. Translating it yields CSARTGYTYEQYF.

This clonotype occurred many times. The chain has TRBV2 and TRBJ2-1; 14 bases line up with TRBD2. Germline V gene lookup returns CDR1 SNHLY and CDR2 FYNNEI. After removal of 6 bases from V and 9 bases from J, the junction contained 1 base not matched to a gene. The CDR3 is 13 residues long. The CDR3 DNA reads as TGTGCCAGCAGGACTAGCGGGAGGGCTGAGCAGTTCTTC. Translation: CASRTSGRAEQFF.

As to this clonotype: Germline and junction disagree at one end, which may indicate a read error. V gene TRBV27 combines with J gene TRBJ1-1; 9 bases align to TRBD1. The CDR3 consists of 14 residues. CDR1 and CDR2 from the germline V gene are MNHEY and SMNVEV (reference sequence). The CDR3 loop is CTSSLTGGVTEAFF. CDR3 bases: TGTACCAGCAGTTTAACAGGGGGCGTCACTGAAGCTTTCTTT.

This clonotype was counted many times. The V and J genes are TRBV30 and TRBJ1-5, with 7 positions matching TRBD1. V gave up 3 bases and J gave up 5 bases; unmatched junction bases: 7. CDR1 is GTSNPN, CDR2 SVGIG, per germline (reference sequence). CDR3 length: 14 amino acids. Written as DNA, the CDR3 is TGTGCCTGGAGCCCGGGACAGTCTTATCAGCCCCAGCATTTT. Translated, it gives CAWSPGQSYQPQHF.

A few counts support this clonotype. Here the CDR3 DNA reads TGTGCCAGCAGCGCCAACAGGGGGGATAATTCACCCCTCCACTTT. Translated: CASSANRGDNSPLHF. This chain connects TRBV9 to TRBJ1-6; 8 bases line up with TRBD1. V lost 3 bases to trimming and J lost 5 bases; unmatched junction nucleotides: 4. This CDR3 is 15 amino acids long. Germline CDR1 is SGDLS and CDR2 is YYNGEE.

This clonotype was recorded at least ten times. This chain links TRBV29-1 with TRBJ1-1, with 9 nucleotides matching TRBD1. Germline V lookup: CDR1 SQVTM, CDR2 ANQGSEA. The CDR3 spans 14 residues. J gave up 1 base and V 2 bases, and 2 bases lay outside the gene matches. CDR3 protein: CSVESGQGNTEAFF. CDR3 nucleotide sequence: TGCAGCGTTGAATCGGGACAGGGGAACACTGAAGCTTTCTTT.

This chain links TRBV9 with TRBJ2-7, with 14 nucleotides matching TRBD2. Germline V gene lookup returns CDR1 SGDLS and CDR2 YYNGEE. The CDR3 is made up of 17 amino acids. The V segment lost 2 bases and the J segment 5 bases; nucleotides outside the gene matches: 9. The CDR3 here is CASSVTTGTSGSNEQYF. The CDR3 DNA sequence: TGTGCCAGCAGCGTGACGACCGGGACTAGCGGGAGTAACGAGCAGTACTTC.

In its sample, this clonotype was seen once. CDR3 DNA sequence: TGCGCCAGCAGCTCCCCGACGAACCTCCAAGAGACCCAGTACTTC. It translates to CASSSPTNLQETQYF. The rearrangement joins TRBV5-1 to TRBJ2-5; D is ambiguous. Trimming removed 3 bases at V and 1 base at J, with 13 bases between. The CDR3 is made up of 15 amino acids. CDR1 is SGHRS and CDR2 is YFSETQ in the germline V gene.

At least ten counts were recorded for this clonotype. The V call is TRBV24-1, the J call TRBJ1-1; possibly TRBD1 for D (6 bases). Deletions cut 7 bases from V and 10 bases from J, with 18 bases between. Germline lookup yields CDR1 KGHDR and CDR2 SFDVKD. The CDR3 runs to 13 residues. CDR3: CATRGGRQEAAFF. The CDR3 DNA is TGTGCCACCAGAGGAGGACGACAGGAAGCAGCTTTCTTT.

The rearrangement uses TRBV28 and TRBJ2-3; 9 positions match TRBD1. J gave up 1 base and V 6 bases, and 5 bases lay outside the gene matches. The CDR3 is 15 residues long. CDR1 is MDHEN and CDR2 is SYDVKM in the germline V gene. CDR3: CASSHRGQGTDTQYF. In nucleotides, the CDR3 is TGTGCCAGCAGCCACAGGGGGCAAGGCACAGATACGCAGTATTTT. Variable domain in full (rest from reference TRBV28 and TRBJ2-3): DVKVTQSSRYLVKRTGEKVFLECVQDMDHENMFWYRQDPGLGLRLIYFSYDVKMKEKGDIPEGYSVSREKKERFSLILESASTNQTSMYLCASSHRGQGTDTQYFGPGTRLTVL.